This T cell receptor (beta chain) was profiled in a study of T cells in Graves' hyperthyroidism and ophthalmopathy. Points from the study as a whole: Expanded thyroid clonotypes (above 0.001) were mostly also found in blood.

Trimming pared 6 bases from V and 8 bases from J, leaving 10 bases between. The CDR3 covers 12 residues. On this clonotype itself: Its cognate antigen is unknown.

Amplification targeted TCR beta CDR3 regions from RNA transcripts. The TCR CDR3 was amplified in a first-round RT-PCR using the HTBI primer set. Each CDR3 protein is one row after TCRdb ran MiXCR on the multiplex PCR reads. The sample includes around 540,000 distinct CDR3 sequences, about 45% of them seen just once. The receptor was isolated from a woman aged 18-30 years with Graves' hyperthyroidism. Sequencing was carried out using peripheral blood or thyroid tissue (not recorded which). The chain carries TRBV12-3 or TRBV12-4 and TRBJ1-4, with D maybe TRBD1 (5 bases). The CDR3 nucleotides are TGTGCCAGCAGATTCGGGGCAGAAAAACTGTTTTTT. It encodes CASRFGAEKLFF.